These 24 T cell receptor beta chains share one sample of origin, sequenced in a study of T-cell memory formation after mild COVID-19 (dated by TCRdb to the early 2020s). Library preparation used 5' RACE. Sequenced on an Illumina NovaSeq 6000. TCRdb took the public reads, trimmed them with fastp at Q25, ran MiXCR for clone calling and kept in-frame beta chains. CDR3 protein sequences are deduplicated, and each keeps its most common genes and DNA. Within this sample are around 500,000 distinct CDR3 sequences, with around a sixth of them counted one time only. Over 9% of the sample lies in the top ten. What was sequenced was PBMCs or a T cell subset sorted from them (not recorded which). All receptors derive from an adult woman who had mild COVID-19 (a few samples of this study predate the infection). The sample titles of this study are shuffled in the database, so cell type and time point are left out; the donor was told from shared clones.

The chain carries TRBV29-1 and TRBJ1-4; no clear D. The length of the CDR3 is 12 residues. V lost 4 bases and J lost 6, with 9 bases in between. Germline-derived CDR1 and CDR2 are SQVTM and ANQGSEA. The CDR3 loop is CSVGAPDEKLFF. The CDR3 DNA reads as TGCAGCGTTGGGGCCCCAGATGAAAAACTGTTTTTT.

The chain has TRBV5-5 and TRBJ2-1, with TRBD2 matching over 10 bases. V trimming: 1 base; J trimming: 8 bases; junction bases outside the gene matches: 9. The CDR3 sequence is 16 residues long. The germline V gene encodes CDR1 SGHKS and CDR2 YYEKEE (reference sequence). The CDR3 here is CASSLLKREGRYEQFF. The CDR3 DNA reads as TGTGCCAGCAGCTTGCTCAAGCGGGAGGGCCGATATGAGCAGTTCTTC.

This sequence joins TRBV20-1 and TRBJ2-5; 14 nucleotides agree with TRBD2. Germline V gene lookup returns CDR1 DFQATT and CDR2 SNEGSKA (reference sequence). Trimming cost V 5 bases and J 3 bases; bases outside gene matches: 8. The CDR3 is 16 residues long. The CDR3 is CSAAGTSGGLEETQYF. The CDR3 nucleotides are TGCAGTGCTGCCGGGACTAGCGGGGGTTTGGAAGAGACCCAGTACTTC.

The genes are TRBV7-6 and TRBJ2-3; TRBD2 is a possible D gene (6 bases). CDR1 is SGHVS, CDR2 FNYEAQ, per germline. The length of the CDR3 is 14 residues. V was cut by 2 bases and J by 5 bases, with 11 bases left in between. As DNA, the CDR3 is TGTGCCAGCAGCTTAAAACCCGGGGGAGATACGCAGTATTTT. Amino acid sequence: CASSLKPGGDTQYF.

CDR3 protein: CAVYSRGSTEAFF. The CDR3 coding sequence is TGTGCCGTCTATAGCAGGGGGAGTACTGAAGCTTTCTTT. The chain couples TRBV6-5 to TRBJ1-1; the match to TRBD1 covers 7 bases. The CDR3 totals 13 residues. The germline V gene encodes CDR1 MNHEY and CDR2 SVGAGI. Germline trimming cut 11 bases from V and 5 bases from J; bases unmatched to any gene: 11.

The chain has TRBV6-1 and TRBJ1-1; 9 positions agree with TRBD1. This CDR3 is 14 amino acids long. Trimming at V came to 6 bases and at J to 1 base, leaving 3 bases not matched to a gene. The germline CDR1 and CDR2 sequences are MNHNS and SASEGT. CDR3 in DNA: TGTGCCAGCAGGGGGACAGGGTCGAACACTGAAGCTTTCTTT. Protein: CASRGTGSNTEAFF.

This clonotype was counted only a few times. The rearrangement joins TRBV15 to TRBJ2-5; D is ambiguous. The germline gives CDR1 LNHNV, CDR2 YYDKDF (reference sequence). V was clipped by 0 bases and J by 1 base, with 9 bases between them. The CDR3 contains 15 residues. CDR3 protein: CATSRDGQIQETQYF. The CDR3 region has the DNA TGTGCCACCAGCAGAGACGGGCAGATCCAAGAGACCCAGTACTTC. Looking up the rest from reference TRBV15 and TRBJ2-5 gives the full variable domain: DAMVIQNPRYQVTQFGKPVTLSCSQTLNHNVMYWYQQKSSQAPKLLFHYYDKDFNNEADTPDNFQSRRPNTSFCFLDIRSPGLGDTAMYLCATSRDGQIQETQYFGPGTRLLVL.

This clonotype has only a few counts. This sequence joins TRBV4-1 and TRBJ1-2; possible D gene TRBD1, 5 bases. Germline CDR1 MGHRA, CDR2 YSYEKL. This CDR3 comprises 16 residues. The germline V and J ends were trimmed by 2 bases and 5 bases, with 18 bases remaining between them. The CDR3 bases are TGCGCCAGCAGCCAAAACCCGGCAGGGAACTTTTATGGCTACACCTTC. The encoded protein is CASSQNPAGNFYGYTF.

The rearrangement links TRBV30 to TRBJ2-7; no clear D gene. Trimming took 2 bases from V and 1 from J, leaving 3 bases between them. This CDR3 contains 11 residues. The germline V gene has CDR1 GTSNPN and CDR2 SVGIG (reference sequence). CDR3 residues: CAWSRSYEQYF. In DNA form, the CDR3 reads TGTGCCTGGAGTAGGTCCTACGAGCAGTACTTC.

The genes are TRBV18 and TRBJ2-7; D is possibly TRBD2 (6 bases). CDR1 is KGHSH, CDR2 LQKENI, per germline. The CDR3 has 15 residues. Trimming pared 3 bases from V and 3 bases from J, leaving 15 bases between. In DNA form, the CDR3 reads TGTGCCAGCTCACCTACGGAGGGGACCCTCTACGAGCAGTACTTC. Translation gives CASSPTEGTLYEQYF.

The genes are TRBV20-1 and TRBJ2-7, with 7 bases identical to TRBD1. Germline assignment: CDR1 DFQATT and CDR2 SNEGSKA (reference sequence). The CDR3 covers 12 residues. Trimming at V came to 7 bases and at J to 3 bases, leaving 6 bases not matched to a gene. CDR3 loop: CSVKGGNYEQYF. The CDR3, as DNA: TGCAGTGTCAAAGGGGGCAACTACGAGCAGTACTTC.

The chain links TRBV4-3 to TRBJ1-6; D call uncertain. Trimming took off 0 bases at V and 9 bases at J, with 12 bases between the two ends. The CDR3 consists of 15 residues. CDR1 and CDR2 from the germline V gene are LGHNA and YSLEER. The CDR3 here is CASSQDFFPASPLHF. The CDR3 nucleotides are TGCGCCAGCAGCCAAGATTTTTTCCCAGCTTCACCCCTCCACTTT.

The chain couples TRBV3-1 to TRBJ2-7; TRBD1 matches at 7 bases. This CDR3 has 15 amino acids. Per the germline V gene, CDR1 is LGHDT and CDR2 is YNNKEL (reference sequence). Trimming took 4 bases from V and 3 from J; bases not matched to a gene: 9. CDR3 residues: CASSLRTGIVYEQYF. CDR3 DNA: TGTGCCAGCAGCCTACGGACAGGAATTGTCTACGAGCAGTACTTC.

The rearrangement uses TRBV19 and TRBJ2-1; the D is unclear. V gave up 10 bases and J gave up 3 bases, with 19 bases separating them. The CDR3 is 15 amino acids. Germline V lookup: CDR1 LNHDA, CDR2 SQIVND (reference sequence). CDR3 DNA: TGTGCCACCTCACCGGTGGGCGGCAGCTACAATGAGCAGTTCTTC. It specifies CATSPVGGSYNEQFF.

This clonotype showed up many times. CDR3 sequence: CASSRTGEGIGYTF. The DNA of the CDR3 is TGCGCCAGCAGCCGGACAGGGGAGGGTATCGGCTACACCTTC. The chain combines TRBV4-1 with TRBJ1-2; 9 bases map to TRBD1. From germline, CDR1 is MGHRA and CDR2 YSYEKL. Losses at the gene ends were 4 bases for V and 8 bases for J; bases not matched to a gene: 8. CDR3 size: 14 residues.

This clonotype was seen only a few times. The chain combines TRBV4-1 with TRBJ2-4; D gene unclear. Trimming cost V 0 bases and J 0 bases, with 15 bases left between them. Germline CDR1 reads MGHRA; CDR2 reads YSYEKL. This CDR3 is 18 amino acids long. The CDR3, as DNA: TGCGCCAGCAGCCAAGATCCAGGCCTTCTTTTAGCCAAAAACATTCAGTACTTC. The encoded protein is CASSQDPGLLLAKNIQYF.

This clonotype was detected only a few times. This sequence joins TRBV20-1 and TRBJ1-1; weak D call: TRBD1 (6 bases). Trimming pared 3 bases from V and 8 bases from J, leaving 13 bases between. The CDR3 totals 12 residues. The germline gives CDR1 DFQATT, CDR2 SNEGSKA (reference sequence). CDR3 DNA sequence: TGCAGTGCTAGGGTCCGGGACAACGAAGCTTTCTTT. It specifies CSARVRDNEAFF.

There are a few counts of this clonotype. The chain joins TRBV5-1 to TRBJ2-5; 9 bases match TRBD2. The CDR3 is made up of 15 amino acids. Germline assignment: CDR1 SGHRS and CDR2 YFSETQ. With V trimmed by 0 bases and J by 6 bases, 6 bases remained unmatched. CDR3 region: CASSLVAGGLKTQYF. The CDR3 bases are TGCGCCAGCAGCTTGGTGGCGGGGGGGCTTAAGACCCAGTACTTC.

V usage is TRBV2 and J usage is TRBJ1-2; D perhaps matches TRBD1 (5 bases). V dropped 1 base and J dropped 8 bases, with 20 bases sitting between them. There are 16 residues in the CDR3. The germline gives CDR1 SNHLY, CDR2 FYNNEI. The CDR3 is CASSEGAGTPSGGYTF. The DNA for the CDR3 is TGTGCCAGCAGTGAAGGCGCAGGGACTCCATCCGGGGGCTACACCTTC. The variable domain in full, completed from reference TRBV2 and TRBJ1-2, reads EPEVTQTPSHQVTQMGQEVILRCVPISNHLYFYWYRQILGQKVEFLVSFYNNEISEKSEIFDDQFSVERPDGSNFTLKIRSTKLEDSAMYFCASSEGAGTPSGGYTFGSGTRLTVV.

This clonotype was seen a few times. The chain links TRBV9 to TRBJ2-5, with D perhaps matching TRBD1 or TRBD2 (6 bases each). The CDR3 has 15 amino acids. Germline values: CDR1 SGDLS, CDR2 YYNGEE. Trimming cost V 3 bases and J 5 bases, with 17 bases left between them. CDR3 DNA: TGTGCCAGCAGCGAAGGGGGGCTAAAGAGCGAGACCCAGTACTTC. This codes for CASSEGGLKSETQYF. The whole variable domain, remainder taken from reference TRBV9 and TRBJ2-5, is DSGVTQTPKHLITATGQRVTLRCSPRSGDLSVYWYQQSLDQGLQFLIQYYNGEERAKGNILERFSAQQFPDLHSELNLSSLELGDSALYFCASSEGGLKSETQYFGPGTRLLVL.

There are a few counts of this clonotype. This chain uses TRBV30 with TRBJ2-1, with D perhaps matching TRBD2 (5 bases). CDR1 is GTSNPN and CDR2 is SVGIG in the germline V gene (reference sequence). CDR3 length equals 12 residues. V lost 0 bases and J lost 7, with 7 bases in between. CDR3 sequence reads: CAWSVRGNEQFF. In DNA form, the CDR3 reads TGTGCCTGGAGTGTACGGGGTAATGAGCAGTTCTTC. The whole variable domain, filled in from reference TRBV30 and TRBJ2-1, reads SQTIHQWPATLVQPVGSPLSLECTVEGTSNPNLYWYRQAAGRGLQLLFYSVGIGQISSEVPQNLSASRPQDRQFILSSKKLLLSDSGFYLCAWSVRGNEQFFGPGTRLTVL.

This clonotype was detected only once. The genes are TRBV6-1 and TRBJ1-1; D gene uncertain. The CDR3 runs 12 residues. V lost 4 bases to trimming and J lost 8 bases, with 11 bases between them. Germline CDR1 MNHNS, CDR2 SASEGT. The chain's CDR3 is CASSGGGREAFF. The CDR3 DNA sequence: TGTGCCAGCAGTGGAGGAGGCCGGGAAGCTTTCTTT.

This sequence joins TRBV6-5 and TRBJ1-2, with TRBD1 matching 7 bases. With 6 bases clipped from V and 3 bases from J, the junction kept 10 bases outside the gene matches. The CDR3 extends over 15 amino acids. The germline V gene encodes CDR1 MNHEY and CDR2 SVGAGI. The CDR3 DNA reads as TGTGCCAGCAGGCCCGGGACAGTAACCCACTATGGCTACACCTTC. It encodes CASRPGTVTHYGYTF.

In this sample, this clonotype turned up many times. The V and J genes are TRBV24-1 and TRBJ2-1; D gene ambiguous. Trimming took off 7 bases at V and 0 bases at J, with 18 bases between the two ends. CDR1 and CDR2 (germline): KGHDR, SFDVKD. The length of the CDR3 is 17 residues. CDR3 amino acids: CATSDTPTPDSYNEQFF. For the CDR3, the DNA is TGTGCCACCAGCGACACTCCGACACCTGACTCCTACAATGAGCAGTTCTTC.